The rows below give T cell receptor beta chains drawn from one sample of a study of blood T cell repertoires in COVID-19. TCRdb's copy holds only in-frame clones and misses some; the assay was immunoSEQ multiplex PCR. The sample contains roughly 380,000 clones, about 92% of which appear only once. The sample comprised peripheral blood. Receptors were obtained from an older woman with COVID-19, enrolled during active disease. Each CDR3 is given with its conserved first and last residue. Part of the rows lack a size; the others show once, few, many or a class for expanded clones.

clone size: .
CDR3 length: 15
J gene: TRBJ1-5
V gene: TRBV13
CDR3 protein: CASSLRAGFNQPQHF

clone size: .
CDR3 length: 12
J gene: TRBJ2-5
V gene: TRBV2
CDR3 protein: CASKDRQGAQYF

clone size: .
CDR3 length: 14
J gene: TRBJ2-2
V gene: TRBV19
CDR3 protein: CASSIDAGAGELFF

clone size: .
CDR3 length: 14
J gene: TRBJ1-2
V gene: TRBV5-1
CDR3 protein: CASSLGGRGYGYTF

clone size: .
CDR3 length: 15
J gene: TRBJ2-3
V gene: TRBV9
CDR3 protein: CASSVAGEGADTQYF

clone size: .
CDR3 length: 12
J gene: TRBJ2-7
V gene: TRBV4-1
CDR3 protein: CASSRDSYEQYF

clone size: .
CDR3 length: 14
J gene: TRBJ2-7
V gene: TRBV28
CDR3 protein: CASSFPRGGYEQYF

clone size: once
CDR3 length: 13
J gene: TRBJ1-5
V gene: TRBV6-6
CDR3 protein: CATQTGTTQPQHF

clone size: once
CDR3 length: 15
J gene: TRBJ2-7
V gene: TRBV14
CDR3 protein: CASSHPGTGTYEQYF

clone size: .
CDR3 length: 15
J gene: TRBJ1-4
V gene: TRBV6-5
CDR3 protein: CASRDAGSTNEKLFF

clone size: .
CDR3 length: 15
J gene: TRBJ2-7
V gene: TRBV27
CDR3 protein: CASSFLGQSSYEQYF

clone size: .
CDR3 length: 14
J gene: TRBJ2-7
V gene: TRBV5-5
CDR3 protein: CASSLIAGGYEQYF